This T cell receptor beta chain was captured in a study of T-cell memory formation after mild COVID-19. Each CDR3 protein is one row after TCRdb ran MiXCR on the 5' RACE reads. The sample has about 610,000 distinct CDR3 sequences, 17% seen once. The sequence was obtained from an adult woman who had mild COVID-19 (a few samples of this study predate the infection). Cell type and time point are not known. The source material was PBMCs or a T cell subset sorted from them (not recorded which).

As DNA, the CDR3 is TGTGCCACCGCCCCGACGACAGGGAACTATGGCTACACCTTC. The encoded protein is CATAPTTGNYGYTF. This chain uses TRBV6-5 with TRBJ1-2, with 7 nucleotides matching TRBD1. Germline lookup yields CDR1 MNHEY and CDR2 SVGAGI. V was pared by 10 bases and J by 2 bases, with 10 bases of the junction left unmatched. This CDR3 contains 14 residues.